This TCR beta chain was sequenced during a study of T cell repertoires in cytomegalovirus infection. Study context: Indications of both CMV infection and matching HLA type were provided by public TCR beta signatures.

Overall study results and limits: Within the response measured ex vivo, HLA-C-restricted CMV-specific TCR beta clonotypes were dominant. The cumulative frequency of public TCR beta families distinguished individuals who carried CMV together with the relevant HLA.

The CDR3 covers 13 residues. V lost 0 bases and J 7 bases, leaving 9 bases between the germline ends. CDR1 is LNHNV, CDR2 YYDKDF, per germline (reference sequence). This clonotype was recorded at least ten times. Its specificity is unknown. TCRdb redid the calling of the reads with MiXCR, one entry per CDR3 protein. This table has roughly 230,000 distinct CDR3 sequences, roughly 22% appearing once. This chain joins TRBV15 and TRBJ1-1; D is uncertain. Source material: CD8+ T cells from PBMCs. The source is a human donor in good health (CMV status not recorded). Some clones in this sample may be carry-over from other donors' samples. This CDR3 reads CATSRDLGDEAFF. CDR3 bases: TGTGCCACCAGCAGAGATTTGGGAGATGAAGCTTTCTTT.